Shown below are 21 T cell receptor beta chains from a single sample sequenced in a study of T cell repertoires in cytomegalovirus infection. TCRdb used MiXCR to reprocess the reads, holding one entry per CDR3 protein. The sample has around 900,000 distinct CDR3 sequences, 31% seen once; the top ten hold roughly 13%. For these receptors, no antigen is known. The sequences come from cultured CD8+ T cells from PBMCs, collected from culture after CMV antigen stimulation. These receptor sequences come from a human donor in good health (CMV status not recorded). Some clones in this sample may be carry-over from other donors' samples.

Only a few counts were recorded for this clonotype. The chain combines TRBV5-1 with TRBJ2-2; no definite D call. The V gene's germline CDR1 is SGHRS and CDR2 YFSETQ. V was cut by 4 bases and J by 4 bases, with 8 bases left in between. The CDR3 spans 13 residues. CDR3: CASSVDGTGELFF. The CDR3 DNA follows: TGCGCCAGCAGCGTCGATGGCACCGGGGAGCTGTTTTTT.

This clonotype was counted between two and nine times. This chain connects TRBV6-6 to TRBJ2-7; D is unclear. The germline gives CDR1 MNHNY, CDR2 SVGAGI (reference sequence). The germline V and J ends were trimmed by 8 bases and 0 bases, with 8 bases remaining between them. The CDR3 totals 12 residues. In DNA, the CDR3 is TGTGCCAGCGCCCAGTCCTCCTACGAGCAGTACGTC. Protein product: CASAQSSYEQYV.

CDR3 in amino acids: CASSPRWGSQETQYF. CDR3 nucleotide sequence: TGTGCCAGCAGCCCTAGGTGGGGGTCCCAAGAGACCCAGTACTTC. The chain carries TRBV7-6 and TRBJ2-5; D is tentatively TRBD1 or TRBD2 (5 bases each). Germline V lookup: CDR1 SGHVS, CDR2 FNYEAQ. The V end lost 5 bases, the J end lost 1 base, and 14 bases lay between the germline ends. CDR3 length: 15 amino acids.

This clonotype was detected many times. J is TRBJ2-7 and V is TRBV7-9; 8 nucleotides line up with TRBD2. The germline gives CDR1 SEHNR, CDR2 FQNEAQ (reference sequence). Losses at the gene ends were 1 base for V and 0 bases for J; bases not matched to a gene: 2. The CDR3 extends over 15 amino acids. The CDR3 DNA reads TGTGCCAGCAGCTTAGTTAGCGGGGCCTCCTACGAGCAGTACGTC. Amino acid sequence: CASSLVSGASYEQYV.

CDR3 nucleotide sequence: TGTGCCAGCAGCTCAAACGTCAGGGAGCAGTACTTC. Residues: CASSSNVREQYF. This chain links TRBV7-9 with TRBJ2-7; the D is unclear. This CDR3 region has 12 residues. V was shortened by 4 bases and J by 7 bases, with 11 bases between the two germline ends. Germline V gene lookup returns CDR1 SEHNR and CDR2 FQNEAQ (reference sequence).

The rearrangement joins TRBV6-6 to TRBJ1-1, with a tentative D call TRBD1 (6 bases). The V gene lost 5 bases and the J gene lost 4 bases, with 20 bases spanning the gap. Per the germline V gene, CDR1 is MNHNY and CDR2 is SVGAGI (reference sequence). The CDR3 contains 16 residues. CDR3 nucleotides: TGTGCCAGCAGTGACTATACAGGGCGGGACGGCACTGAAGCTTTCTTT. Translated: CASSDYTGRDGTEAFF.

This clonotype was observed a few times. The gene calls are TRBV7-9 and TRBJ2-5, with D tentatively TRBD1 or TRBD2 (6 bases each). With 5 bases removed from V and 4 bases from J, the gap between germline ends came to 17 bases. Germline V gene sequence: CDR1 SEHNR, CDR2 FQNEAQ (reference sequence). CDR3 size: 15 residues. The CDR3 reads CASSRAGRGLETQYF. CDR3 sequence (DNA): TGTGCCAGCAGCAGAGCCGGACGGGGGCTAGAGACCCAGTACTTC.

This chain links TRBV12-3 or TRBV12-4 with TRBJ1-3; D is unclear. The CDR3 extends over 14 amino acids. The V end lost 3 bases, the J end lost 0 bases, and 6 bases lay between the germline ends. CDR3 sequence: CASSFPDSGNTIYF. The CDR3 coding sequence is TGTGCCAGCAGTTTTCCAGACTCTGGAAACACCATATATTTT.

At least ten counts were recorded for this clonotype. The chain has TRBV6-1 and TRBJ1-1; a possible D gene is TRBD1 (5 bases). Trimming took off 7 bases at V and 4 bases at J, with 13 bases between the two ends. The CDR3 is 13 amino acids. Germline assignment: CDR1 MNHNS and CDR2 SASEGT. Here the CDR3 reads CASIYGGTTEAFF. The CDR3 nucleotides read TGTGCCAGCATCTACGGTGGGACCACTGAAGCTTTCTTT.

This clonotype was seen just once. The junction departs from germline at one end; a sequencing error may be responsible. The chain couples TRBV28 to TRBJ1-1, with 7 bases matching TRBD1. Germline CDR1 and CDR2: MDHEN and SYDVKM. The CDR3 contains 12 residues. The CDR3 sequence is CASSREGRGRSF. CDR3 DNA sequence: TGTGCCAGCAGTCGGGAAGGAAGGGGGCGTAGCTTT.

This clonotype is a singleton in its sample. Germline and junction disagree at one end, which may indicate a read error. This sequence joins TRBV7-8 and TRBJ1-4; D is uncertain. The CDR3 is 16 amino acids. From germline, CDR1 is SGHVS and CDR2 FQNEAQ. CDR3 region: CASSLNGGSLSEELFF. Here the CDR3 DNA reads TGTGCCAGCAGCTTAAATGGCGGGAGCCTTAGTGAAGAACTGTTTTTT. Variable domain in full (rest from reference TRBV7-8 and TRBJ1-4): GAGVSQSPRYKVAKRGQDVALRCDPISGHVSLFWYQQALGQGPEFLTYFQNEAQLDKSGLPSDRFFAERPEGSVSTLKIQRTQQEDSAVYLCASSLNGGSLSEELFFGSGTQLSVL.

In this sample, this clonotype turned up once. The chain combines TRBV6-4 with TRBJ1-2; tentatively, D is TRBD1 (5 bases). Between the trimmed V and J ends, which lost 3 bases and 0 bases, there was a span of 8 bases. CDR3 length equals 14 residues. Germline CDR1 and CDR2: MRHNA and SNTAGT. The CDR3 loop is CASSEGDTNYGYTF. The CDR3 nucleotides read TGTGCCAGCAGTGAAGGGGATACTAACTATGGCTACACCTTC.

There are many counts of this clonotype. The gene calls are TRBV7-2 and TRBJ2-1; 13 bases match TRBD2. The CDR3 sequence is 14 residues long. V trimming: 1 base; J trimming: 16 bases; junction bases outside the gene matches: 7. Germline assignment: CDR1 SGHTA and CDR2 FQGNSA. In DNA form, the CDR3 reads TGTGCCAGCAGCTTAGGACTAGCGGGGGGCGCCGTCTTCTTC. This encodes CASSLGLAGGAVFF.

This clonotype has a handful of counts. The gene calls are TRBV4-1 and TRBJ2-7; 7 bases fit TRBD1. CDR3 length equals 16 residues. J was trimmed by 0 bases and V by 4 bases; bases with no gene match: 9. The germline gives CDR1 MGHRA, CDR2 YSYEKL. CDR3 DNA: TGCGCCAGCAGCCCCCCTGGGACAGCGAGCTCCTACGAGCAGTACTTC. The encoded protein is CASSPPGTASSYEQYF.

The CDR3 sequence: CASSQDGGLSGDTEAFF. The CDR3 DNA follows: TGCGCCAGCAGCCAAGATGGGGGGCTAAGTGGTGACACTGAAGCTTTCTTT. V and J are TRBV4-1 and TRBJ1-1; possible D gene TRBD1, 6 bases. The CDR3 runs 17 residues. V dropped 0 bases and J dropped 3 bases, with 17 bases sitting between them. Germline CDR1 reads MGHRA; CDR2 reads YSYEKL.

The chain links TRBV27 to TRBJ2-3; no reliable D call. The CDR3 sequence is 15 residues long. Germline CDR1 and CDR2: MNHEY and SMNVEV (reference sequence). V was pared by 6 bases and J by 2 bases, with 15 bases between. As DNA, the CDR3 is TGTGCCAGCAGCAATTCGATGGGGTTCACAGATACGCAGTATTTT. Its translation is CASSNSMGFTDTQYF.

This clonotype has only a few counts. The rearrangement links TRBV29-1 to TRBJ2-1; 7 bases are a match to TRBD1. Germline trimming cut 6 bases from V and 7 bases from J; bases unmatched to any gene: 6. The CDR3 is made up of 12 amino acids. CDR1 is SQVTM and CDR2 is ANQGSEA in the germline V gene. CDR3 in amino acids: CSVQTGYNEQFF. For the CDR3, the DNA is TGCAGCGTCCAGACAGGGTATAATGAGCAGTTCTTC.

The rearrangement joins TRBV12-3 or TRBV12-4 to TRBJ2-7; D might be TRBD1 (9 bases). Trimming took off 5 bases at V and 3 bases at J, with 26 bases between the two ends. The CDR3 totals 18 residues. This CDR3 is CASSITQGARGDIYEQYF. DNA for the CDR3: TGTGCCAGCAGTATCACACAGGGGGCGCGGGGGGATATCTACGAGCAGTACTTC.

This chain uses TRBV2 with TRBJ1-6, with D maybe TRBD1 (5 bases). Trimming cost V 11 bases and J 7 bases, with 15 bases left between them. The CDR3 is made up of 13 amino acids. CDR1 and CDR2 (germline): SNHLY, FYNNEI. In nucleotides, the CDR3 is TGTGCCTGCTTACGGGGGATGAATTCACCCCTCCACTTT. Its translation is CACLRGMNSPLHF.

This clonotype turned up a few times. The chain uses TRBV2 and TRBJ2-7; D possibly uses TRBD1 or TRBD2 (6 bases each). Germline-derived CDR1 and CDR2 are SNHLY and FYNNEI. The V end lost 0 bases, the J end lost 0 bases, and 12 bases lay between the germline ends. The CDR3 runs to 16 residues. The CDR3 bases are TGTGCCAGCAGTGAAGCGCTAGGGGGGAGCTCCTACGAGCAGTACTTC. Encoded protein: CASSEALGGSSYEQYF.

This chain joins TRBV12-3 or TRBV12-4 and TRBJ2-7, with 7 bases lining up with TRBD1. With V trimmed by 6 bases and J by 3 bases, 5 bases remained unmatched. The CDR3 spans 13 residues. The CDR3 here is CASSPTGVYEQYF. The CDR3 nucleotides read TGTGCCAGCAGCCCCACAGGGGTCTACGAGCAGTACTTC.